The 13 T cell receptor beta chains reported below all come from one sample, sequenced in a study of a mutant IDH1 vaccine in newly diagnosed glioma. Specified time point: week 23, last vaccination. A 20-mer mutant IDH1 peptide at 300 ug was injected subcutaneously with topical imiquimod. TCRdb's table, derived via immunoSEQ multiplex PCR, lists solely in-frame clones and lacks some. The table lists more than 55,000 clones, roughly three quarters of them singletons. These TCRs are of unknown antigen specificity. The material sequenced was PBMCs, taken from a glioma patient whose treatment included an IDH1 peptide vaccine. These receptors all come from a woman aged 40 to 49 with glioma. Some clones in this sample may be carry-over from other donors' samples.

The V and J genes are TRBV2 and TRBJ1-1, with a tentative D call TRBD1 (5 bases). V lost 3 bases, J lost 1 base, and 12 bases lay in between. Per germline, CDR1 SNHLY and CDR2 FYNNEI. The CDR3 is 15 residues long. Here the CDR3 DNA reads TGTGCCAGCAGTGATAAGACAGAGAGGAACACTGAAGCTTTCTTT. It specifies CASSDKTERNTEAFF.

This clone was counted only a few times. V is TRBV6-5 and J is TRBJ1-1; D unresolved. CDR1 and CDR2 from the germline V gene are MNHEY and SVGAGI. This CDR3 spans 14 amino acids. V dropped 1 base and J dropped 1 base, with 7 bases sitting between them. This CDR3 reads CASSYWEGNTEAFF. The CDR3 DNA reads as TGTGCCAGCAGTTACTGGGAAGGGAACACTGAAGCTTTCTTT.

The chain carries TRBV10-1 and TRBJ2-7; the match to TRBD1 covers 9 bases. The CDR3 extends over 14 amino acids. Germline CDR1 and CDR2: WNHNN and SYGVQD (reference sequence). The V segment lost 0 bases and the J segment 6 bases; nucleotides outside the gene matches: 3. For the CDR3, the DNA is TGCGCCAGCAGTGAGTCAGGGACAGGGACCGAGCAGTACTTC. This encodes CASSESGTGTEQYF.

The chain combines TRBV30 with TRBJ1-1; D possibly corresponds to TRBD1 (5 bases). This CDR3 has 13 amino acids. Germline V CDR1 and CDR2: GTSNPN, SVGIG (reference sequence). V was shortened by 0 bases and J by 4 bases, with 9 bases between the two germline ends. In DNA form, the CDR3 reads TGTGCCTGGAGTGTACTGGGACTCACTGAAGCTTTCTTT. Translated: CAWSVLGLTEAFF. Using reference TRBV30 and TRBJ1-1 for the parts outside the CDR3, the full variable domain is SQTIHQWPATLVQPVGSPLSLECTVEGTSNPNLYWYRQAAGRGLQLLFYSVGIGQISSEVPQNLSASRPQDRQFILSSKKLLLSDSGFYLCAWSVLGLTEAFFGQGTRLTVV.

The J gene is TRBJ1-1, the V gene TRBV7-8; D is perhaps TRBD1 (5 bases). The CDR3 sequence is 13 residues long. Germline V gene data show CDR1 as SGHVS and CDR2 as FQNEAQ. With 6 bases removed from V and 4 bases from J, the gap between germline ends came to 12 bases. This CDR3 is CASSIGGVTEAFF. The CDR3 bases are TGTGCCAGCAGTATTGGGGGGGTCACTGAAGCTTTCTTT.

The V call is TRBV27, the J call TRBJ1-1; tentative D call: TRBD1 (6 bases). Germline CDR1 and CDR2: MNHEY and SMNVEV (reference sequence). Trimming removed 3 bases from V and 5 bases from J, with 13 bases in between. The CDR3 length is 14 residues. CDR3 residues: CASSFGGPGTEAFF. The DNA for the CDR3 is TGTGCCAGCAGTTTCGGGGGGCCGGGGACTGAAGCTTTCTTT.

The CDR3 nucleotides read TGTGCCAGCAGCGGGACCTTTAACACTGAAGCTTTCTTT. It translates to CASSGTFNTEAFF. The rearrangement joins TRBV7-9 to TRBJ1-1; weak D call: TRBD1 (5 bases). V was cut by 5 bases and J by 2 bases, with 9 bases left in between. Germline V gene data show CDR1 as SEHNR and CDR2 as FQNEAQ (reference sequence). The CDR3 spans 13 residues.

Comment on this clone: A junction boundary mismatches the germline segment, possibly from a read error. The chain combines TRBV25-1 with TRBJ2-5, with 12 nucleotides matching TRBD2. The CDR3 runs 16 residues. The germline V gene encodes CDR1 MGHDK and CDR2 SYGVNS. This chain's CDR3 is CASSDTSGGLQGTQYF. The CDR3 coding sequence is TGTGCCAGCAGTGACACTAGCGGGGGGCTCCAAGGGACCCAGTACTTC.

The chain links TRBV5-6 to TRBJ2-7, with 8 bases aligning to TRBD1. With V trimmed by 1 base and J by 3 bases, 6 bases remained unmatched. The CDR3 totals 15 residues. Germline V gene lookup returns CDR1 SGHDT and CDR2 YYEEEE. The CDR3 sequence: CASSLLDRAYYEQYF. For the CDR3, the DNA is TGTGCCAGCAGCTTGTTGGACAGGGCCTACTACGAGCAGTACTTC.

The chain links TRBV2 to TRBJ1-2; D may be TRBD1 (5 bases). V was pared by 6 bases and J by 2 bases, with 10 bases between. The CDR3 runs to 13 residues. Germline CDR1 and CDR2: SNHLY and FYNNEI. The CDR3 DNA is TGTGCCAGCAGCGTGGGACGGAACTATGGCTACACCTTC. Protein product: CASSVGRNYGYTF. The entire variable domain, with the rest obtained from reference TRBV2 and TRBJ1-2, is as follows: EPEVTQTPSHQVTQMGQEVILRCVPISNHLYFYWYRQILGQKVEFLVSFYNNEISEKSEIFDDQFSVERPDGSNFTLKIRSTKLEDSAMYFCASSVGRNYGYTFGSGTRLTVV.

The chain combines TRBV6-5 with TRBJ2-3, with TRBD1 as a possible D gene (5 bases). V was clipped by 2 bases and J by 4 bases, with 10 bases between them. Germline loops: CDR1 MNHEY, CDR2 SVGAGI. This CDR3 region has 14 residues. The CDR3 reads CASSYIVGADTQYF. Written as DNA, the CDR3 is TGTGCCAGCAGTTACATTGTAGGGGCAGATACGCAGTATTTT.

V gene TRBV10-3 combines with J gene TRBJ2-7; 8 nucleotides match TRBD1. The V gene end was trimmed by 7 bases and the J gene end by 0 bases; junction bases not matched to a gene: 5. This CDR3 region has 14 residues. Germline CDR1 reads ENHRY; CDR2 reads SYGVKD. DNA of the CDR3: TGTGCCATCAAAGGGGGGACAGGCTCCTACGAGCAGTACTTC. It yields the protein CAIKGGTGSYEQYF.

This CDR3 reads CAWAQGTFEKLFF. CDR3 bases: TGTGCCTGGGCTCAGGGGACTTTTGAAAAACTGTTTTTT. The rearrangement joins TRBV30 to TRBJ1-4; tentatively, D is TRBD1 (6 bases). Per the germline V gene, CDR1 is GTSNPN and CDR2 is SVGIG (reference sequence). CDR3 length: 13 residues. The V end was cut by 5 bases, the J end by 7 bases, with 14 bases between.